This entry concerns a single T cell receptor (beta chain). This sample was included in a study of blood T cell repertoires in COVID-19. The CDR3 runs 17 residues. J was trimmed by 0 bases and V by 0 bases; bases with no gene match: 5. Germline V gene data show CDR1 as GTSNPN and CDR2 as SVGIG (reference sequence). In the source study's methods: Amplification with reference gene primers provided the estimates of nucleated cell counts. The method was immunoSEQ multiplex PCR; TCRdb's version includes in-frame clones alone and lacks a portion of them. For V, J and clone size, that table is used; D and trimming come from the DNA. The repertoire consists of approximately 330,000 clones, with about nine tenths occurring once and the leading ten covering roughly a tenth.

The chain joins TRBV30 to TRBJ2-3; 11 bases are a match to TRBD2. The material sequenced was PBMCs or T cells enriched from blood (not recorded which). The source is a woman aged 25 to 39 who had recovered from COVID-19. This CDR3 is CAWSVLRTSGSTDTQYF. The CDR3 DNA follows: TGTGCCTGGAGTGTCCTTAGGACTAGCGGGAGCACAGATACGCAGTATTTT.